This TCR beta chain was sequenced for a study of metastatic and nonmetastatic thyroid tumors. Study-wide background: The authors compared repertoires across blood and tumor or nodule tissue from malignant and benign thyroid patients. Study conclusions and caveats: It was reported that TCR beta diversity was significantly higher in malignant thyroid tumors than benign nodules, in blood and tumor.

CDR1 SGDLS and CDR2 YYNGEE come from the germline V gene. This CDR3 comprises 15 residues. Germline trimming cut 0 bases from V and 4 bases from J; bases unmatched to any gene: 0. Via MiXCR, TCRdb re-called the PCR reads. The sample shows 15,000 or so clones, 25% of them seen only once. There were no patients who had received any treatment before thyroid surgery. This clone was observed at least ten times. Its antigen is not identified. The final CDR3 position lacks the conserved phenylalanine or tryptophan, pointing to a likely read error. This sequence joins TRBV9 and TRBJ2-1; the match to TRBD2 covers 11 bases. The receptor was derived from a female donor with papillary thyroid cancer or a benign thyroid nodule (not recorded which). Some clones in this sample may be carry-over from other donors' samples. The sequenced sample was adjacent normal tissue. The CDR3 nucleotides read TGTGCCAGCAGCGTAGGGACTAGCGGGTACAATGAGCAGTTCGTC. Translation: CASSVGTSGYNEQFV.